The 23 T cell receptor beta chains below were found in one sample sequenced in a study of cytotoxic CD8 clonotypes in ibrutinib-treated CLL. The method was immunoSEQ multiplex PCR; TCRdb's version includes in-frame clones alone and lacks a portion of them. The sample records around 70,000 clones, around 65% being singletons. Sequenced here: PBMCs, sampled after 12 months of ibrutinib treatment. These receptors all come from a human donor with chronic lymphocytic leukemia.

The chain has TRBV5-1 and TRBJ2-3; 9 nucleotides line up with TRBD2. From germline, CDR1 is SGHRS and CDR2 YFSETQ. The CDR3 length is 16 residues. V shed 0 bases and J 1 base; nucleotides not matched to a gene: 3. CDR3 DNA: TGCGCCAGCAGCTTGGGGAGCGGGGGGCGCACAGATACGCAGTATTTT. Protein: CASSLGSGGRTDTQYF.

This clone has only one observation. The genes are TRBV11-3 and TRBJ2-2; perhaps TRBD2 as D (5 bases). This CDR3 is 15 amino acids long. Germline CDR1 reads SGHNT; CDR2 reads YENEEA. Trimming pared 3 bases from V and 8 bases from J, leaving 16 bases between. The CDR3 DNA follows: TGTGCCAGCAGCTTTAGCGCGGAGCTGGGTGGGGAGCTGTTTTTT. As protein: CASSFSAELGGELFF.

CDR3 protein: CASSLADRSYEQYF. The CDR3 coding sequence is TGTGCCAGCAGCTTAGCGGACAGATCCTACGAGCAGTACTTC. The chain recombines TRBV7-9 with TRBJ2-7; D possibly corresponds to TRBD1 (6 bases). V gave up 0 bases and J gave up 1 base, with 7 bases separating them. Germline V gene data show CDR1 as SEHNR and CDR2 as FQNEAQ (reference sequence). CDR3 length: 14 amino acids. The full variable domain, in which reference TRBV7-9 and TRBJ2-7 provide the parts outside the CDR3, is DTGVSQNPRHKITKRGQNVTFRCDPISEHNRLYWYRQTLGQGPEFLTYFQNEAQLEKSRLLSDRFSAERPKGSFSTLEIQRTEQGDSAMYLCASSLADRSYEQYFGPGTRLTVT.

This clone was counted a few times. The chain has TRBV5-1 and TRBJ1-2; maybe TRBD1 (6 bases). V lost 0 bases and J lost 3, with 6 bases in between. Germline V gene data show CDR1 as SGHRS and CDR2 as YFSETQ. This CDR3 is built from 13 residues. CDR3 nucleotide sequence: TGCGCCAGCAGCTTGGACAGGGACTATGGCTACACCTTC. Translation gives CASSLDRDYGYTF.

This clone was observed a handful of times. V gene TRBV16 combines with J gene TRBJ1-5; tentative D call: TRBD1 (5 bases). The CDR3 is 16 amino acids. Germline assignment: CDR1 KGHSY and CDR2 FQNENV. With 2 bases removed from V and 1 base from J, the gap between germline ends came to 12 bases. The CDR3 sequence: CASSQVGAFSNQPQHF. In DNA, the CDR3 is TGTGCCAGCAGCCAAGTAGGGGCGTTCAGCAATCAGCCCCAGCATTTT.

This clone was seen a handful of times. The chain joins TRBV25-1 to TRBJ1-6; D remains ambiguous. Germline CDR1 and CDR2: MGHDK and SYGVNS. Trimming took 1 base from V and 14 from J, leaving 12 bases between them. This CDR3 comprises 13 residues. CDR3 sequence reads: CASSEFPQTTLHF. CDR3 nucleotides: TGTGCCAGCAGTGAATTCCCCCAGACCACCCTCCACTTT.

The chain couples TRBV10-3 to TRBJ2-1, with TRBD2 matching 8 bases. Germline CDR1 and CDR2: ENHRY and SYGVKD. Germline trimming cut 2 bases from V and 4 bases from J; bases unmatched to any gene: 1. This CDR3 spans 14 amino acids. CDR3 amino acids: CAISEPGGYNEQFF. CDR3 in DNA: TGTGCCATCAGTGAGCCGGGGGGGTACAATGAGCAGTTCTTC.

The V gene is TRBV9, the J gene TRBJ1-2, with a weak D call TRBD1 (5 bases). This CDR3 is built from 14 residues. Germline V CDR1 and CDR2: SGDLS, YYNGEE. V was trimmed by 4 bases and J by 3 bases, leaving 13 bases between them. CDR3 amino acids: CASSPGQGYYGYTF. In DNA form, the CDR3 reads TGTGCCAGCAGCCCTGGGCAGGGCTACTATGGCTACACCTTC.

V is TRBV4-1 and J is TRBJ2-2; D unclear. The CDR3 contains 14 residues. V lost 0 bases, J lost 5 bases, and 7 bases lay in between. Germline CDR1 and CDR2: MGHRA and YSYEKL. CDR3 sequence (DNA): TGCGCCAGCAGCCAAGAAATTGTTACCGGGGAGCTGTTTTTT. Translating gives CASSQEIVTGELFF.

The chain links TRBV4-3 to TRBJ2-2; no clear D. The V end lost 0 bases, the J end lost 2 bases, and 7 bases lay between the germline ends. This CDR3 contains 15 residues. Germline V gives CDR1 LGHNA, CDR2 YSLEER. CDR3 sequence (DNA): TGCGCCAGCAGCCAAGATGACCTTAACACCGGGGAGCTGTTTTTT. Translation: CASSQDDLNTGELFF.

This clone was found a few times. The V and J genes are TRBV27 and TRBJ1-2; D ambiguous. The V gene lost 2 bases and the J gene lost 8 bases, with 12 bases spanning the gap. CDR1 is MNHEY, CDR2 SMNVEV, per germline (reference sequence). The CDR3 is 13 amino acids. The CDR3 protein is CASSLTHSGGYTF. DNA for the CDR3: TGTGCCAGCAGTTTAACACACTCGGGCGGCTACACCTTC.

CDR3 DNA: TGTGCCAGTTCGGGACCTCCTAACTATGGCTACACCTTC. It is translated as CASSGPPNYGYTF. The chain couples TRBV6-5 to TRBJ1-2; maybe TRBD1 (5 bases). This CDR3 comprises 13 residues. The V and J ends lost 9 bases and 0 bases respectively, with 11 bases between them. CDR1 and CDR2 (germline): MNHEY, SVGAGI.

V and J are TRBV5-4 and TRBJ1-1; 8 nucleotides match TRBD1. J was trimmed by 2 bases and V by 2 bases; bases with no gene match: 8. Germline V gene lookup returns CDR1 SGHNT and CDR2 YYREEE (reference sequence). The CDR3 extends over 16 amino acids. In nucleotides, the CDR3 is TGTGCCAGCAGCTTACCCCGACAGGGGCCAAACACTGAAGCTTTCTTT. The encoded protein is CASSLPRQGPNTEAFF. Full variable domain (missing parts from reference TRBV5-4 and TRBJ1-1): ETGVTQSPTHLIKTRGQQVTLRCSSQSGHNTVSWYQQALGQGPQFIFQYYREEENGRGNFPPRFSGLQFPNYSSELNVNALELDDSALYLCASSLPRQGPNTEAFFGQGTRLTVV.

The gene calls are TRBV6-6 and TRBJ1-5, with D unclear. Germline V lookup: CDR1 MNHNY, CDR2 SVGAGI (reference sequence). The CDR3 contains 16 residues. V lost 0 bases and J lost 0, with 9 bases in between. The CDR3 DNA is TGTGCCAGCAGTTACTCCTGGGCGAATAGCAATCAGCCCCAGCATTTT. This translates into CASSYSWANSNQPQHF.

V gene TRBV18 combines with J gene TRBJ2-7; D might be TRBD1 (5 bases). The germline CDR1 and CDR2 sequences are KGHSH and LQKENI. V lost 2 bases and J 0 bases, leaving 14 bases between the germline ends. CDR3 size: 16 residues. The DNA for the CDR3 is TGTGCCAGCTCACCAAGGGTAACAGGAAGCTCCTACGAGCAGTACTTC. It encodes CASSPRVTGSSYEQYF.

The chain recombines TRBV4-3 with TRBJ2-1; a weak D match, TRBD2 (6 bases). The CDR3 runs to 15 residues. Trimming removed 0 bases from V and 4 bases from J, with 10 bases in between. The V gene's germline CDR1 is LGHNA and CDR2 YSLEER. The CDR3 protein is CASSQETGGYNEQFF. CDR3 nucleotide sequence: TGCGCCAGCAGCCAAGAAACCGGGGGATACAATGAGCAGTTCTTC.

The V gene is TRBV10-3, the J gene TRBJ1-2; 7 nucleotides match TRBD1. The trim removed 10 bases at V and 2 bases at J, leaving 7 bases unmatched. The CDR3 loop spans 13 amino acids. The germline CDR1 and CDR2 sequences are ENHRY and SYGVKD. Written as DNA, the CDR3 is TGTGCCAGCAGGGGGGGACAGAACTATGGCTACACCTTC. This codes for CASRGGQNYGYTF.

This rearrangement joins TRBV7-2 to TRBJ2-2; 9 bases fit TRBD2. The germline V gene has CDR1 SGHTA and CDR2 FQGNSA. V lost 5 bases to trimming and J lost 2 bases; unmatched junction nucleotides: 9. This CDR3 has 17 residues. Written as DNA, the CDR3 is TGTGCCAGCAGCCCTAAGTGGGGGACTAGCAACACCGGGGAGCTGTTTTTT. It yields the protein CASSPKWGTSNTGELFF. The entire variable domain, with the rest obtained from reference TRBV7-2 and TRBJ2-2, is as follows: GAGVSQSPSNKVTEKGKDVELRCDPISGHTALYWYRQSLGQGLEFLIYFQGNSAPDKSGLPSDRFSAERTGGSVSTLTIQRTQQEDSAVYLCASSPKWGTSNTGELFFGEGSRLTVL.

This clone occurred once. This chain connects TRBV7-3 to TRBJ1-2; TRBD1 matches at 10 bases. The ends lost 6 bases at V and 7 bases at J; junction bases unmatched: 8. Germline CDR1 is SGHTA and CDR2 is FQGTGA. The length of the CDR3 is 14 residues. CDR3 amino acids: CASRGGTGEGGYTF. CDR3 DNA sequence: TGTGCCAGCAGGGGCGGGACAGGGGAAGGTGGCTACACCTTC.

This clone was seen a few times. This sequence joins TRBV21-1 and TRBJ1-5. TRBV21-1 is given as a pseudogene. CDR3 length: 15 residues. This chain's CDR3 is CTQQQGTYSNQPQHF. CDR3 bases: TGTACGCAGCAGCAGGGGACTTATAGCAATCAGCCCCAGCATTTT.

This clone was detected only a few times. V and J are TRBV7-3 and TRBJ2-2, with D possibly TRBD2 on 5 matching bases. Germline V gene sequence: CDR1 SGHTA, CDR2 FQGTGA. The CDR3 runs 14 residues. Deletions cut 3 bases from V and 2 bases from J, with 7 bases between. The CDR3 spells CASSLGVNTGELFF. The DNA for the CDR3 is TGTGCCAGCAGCTTGGGAGTTAACACCGGGGAGCTGTTTTTT. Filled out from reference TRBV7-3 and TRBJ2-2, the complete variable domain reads GAGVSQTPSNKVTEKGKYVELRCDPISGHTALYWYRQSLGQGPEFLIYFQGTGAADDSGLPNDRFFAVRPEGSVSTLKIQRTERGDSAVYLCASSLGVNTGELFFGEGSRLTVL.

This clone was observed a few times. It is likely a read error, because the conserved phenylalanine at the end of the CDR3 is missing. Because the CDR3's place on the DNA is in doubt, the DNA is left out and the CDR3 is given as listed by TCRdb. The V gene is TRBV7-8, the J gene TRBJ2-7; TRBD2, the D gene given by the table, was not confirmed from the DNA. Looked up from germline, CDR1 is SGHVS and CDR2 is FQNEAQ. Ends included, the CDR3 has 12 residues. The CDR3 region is CASSLGGEAGDL.

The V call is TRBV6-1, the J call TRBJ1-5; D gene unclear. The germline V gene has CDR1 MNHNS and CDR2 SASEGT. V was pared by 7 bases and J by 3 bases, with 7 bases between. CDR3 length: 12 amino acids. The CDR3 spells CASKGDNQPQHF. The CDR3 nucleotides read TGTGCCAGCAAAGGTGACAATCAGCCCCAGCATTTT.